The TCR beta chain under discussion was sequenced for a study of CD8+ T cells in alopecia areata. cDNA prepared by RNA extraction and subsequent reverse transcription served as the template for sequencing. Clones were read by immunoSEQ multiplex PCR, and TCRdb kept only the in-frame ones, dropping some. The data hold 100,000 to 150,000 clones, with approximately 48% observed a single time. This clone has only one observation. The CDR3 runs to 13 residues. V was trimmed by 6 bases and J by 0 bases, leaving 11 bases between them. Germline V gene data show CDR1 as SQVTM and CDR2 as ANQGSEA. This clonotype was sampled from a human donor with alopecia areata. V and J are TRBV29-1 and TRBJ1-2; no reliable D call. The sequencing used CD8+ T cells sorted from blood, collected at week 0. CDR3 residues: CSVLLVANYGYTF. The CDR3 coding sequence is TGCAGCGTCCTCCTGGTGGCTAACTATGGCTACACCTTC.